A single sample is the source of the 8 T cell receptor beta chains below, sequenced in a study of long-term antiretroviral therapy in people with HIV. They ran version v3.0 of the immunoSEQ assay at survey level. The assay was immunoSEQ multiplex PCR, and TCRdb's table has in-frame clones only and misses some. The sample has approximately 17,000 clones, roughly 80% seen once. This material consisted of unsorted PBMCs, taken 0.6 years after starting antiretroviral therapy. Source of these receptors: a young woman with HIV.

The chain has TRBV10-3 and TRBJ1-2; 7 bases agree with TRBD1. The V gene's germline CDR1 is ENHRY and CDR2 SYGVKD. CDR3 length: 15 amino acids. Losses at the gene ends were 4 bases for V and 6 bases for J; bases not matched to a gene: 11. DNA for the CDR3: TGTGCCATCAGTGTCAACTTGCGGGACAGAGATGGCTACACCTTC. It codes for CAISVNLRDRDGYTF.

The J gene is TRBJ1-2, the V gene TRBV5-6, with 7 bases that match TRBD1. Germline CDR1 is SGHDT and CDR2 is YYEEEE. The CDR3 sequence is 12 residues long. The J segment lost 7 bases and the V segment lost 0 bases, leaving 0 bases of the junction unmatched. CDR3: CASSLGTGGYTF. The CDR3 nucleotides read TGTGCCAGCAGCTTGGGGACAGGTGGCTACACCTTC.

The rearrangement joins TRBV7-8 to TRBJ2-4; tentatively, D is TRBD1 (6 bases). Between the trimmed V and J ends, which lost 8 bases and 0 bases, there was a span of 20 bases. The germline V gene has CDR1 SGHVS and CDR2 FQNEAQ. There are 17 residues in the CDR3. The CDR3, as DNA: TGTGCCAGCCATGGACAGAAGTACCGTGGAGCCAAAAACATTCAGTACTTC. Amino acid sequence: CASHGQKYRGAKNIQYF.

The chain uses TRBV10-1 and TRBJ2-7, with unresolved D. Trimming shortened V by 2 bases and J by 1 base, and 6 bases separated the two germline ends. In germline, CDR1 is WNHNN, CDR2 SYGVQD (reference sequence). The CDR3 runs to 13 residues. CDR3 sequence reads: CASSEKASYEQYF. The CDR3 bases are TGCGCCAGCAGTGAGAAGGCTTCCTACGAGCAGTACTTC.

The rearrangement uses TRBV10-3 and TRBJ2-3; 10 bases fit TRBD2. Per the germline V gene, CDR1 is ENHRY and CDR2 is SYGVKD. Unmatched junction bases numbered 3, after V lost 6 bases and J lost 0 bases. This CDR3 is 15 amino acids long. The CDR3 protein is CAISSSGGSTDTQYF. CDR3 sequence (DNA): TGTGCCATCAGCTCTAGCGGGGGCAGCACAGATACGCAGTATTTT.

The chain combines TRBV6-1 with TRBJ1-2; 7 positions agree with TRBD1. Germline V lookup: CDR1 MNHNS, CDR2 SASEGT. The CDR3 totals 13 residues. The CDR3 region has the DNA TGTGCGCTCGCCCAGGGGGACTACTATGGCTACACCTTC. Translated: CALAQGDYYGYTF.

The V gene is TRBV19, the J gene TRBJ2-5; D tentatively reads TRBD1 or TRBD2 (6 bases each). Trimming cost V 7 bases and J 2 bases, with 17 bases left between them. CDR1 and CDR2 from the germline V gene are LNHDA and SQIVND (reference sequence). This CDR3 contains 15 residues. CDR3 bases: TGTGCCAGTAACACAGGGAGGAGGGGACAAGAGACCCAGTACTTC. Protein product: CASNTGRRGQETQYF.

The gene calls are TRBV9 and TRBJ2-1, with D perhaps matching TRBD1 (5 bases). Germline CDR1 is SGDLS and CDR2 is YYNGEE. The ends were cut back, 4 bases at V and 8 bases at J, with 10 bases in the middle. The CDR3 totals 12 residues. The CDR3 DNA sequence: TGTGCCAGCAGCCCCCAAGGGGATGAGCAGTTCTTC. Protein sequence: CASSPQGDEQFF. Full variable domain (remainder filled in from reference TRBV9 and TRBJ2-1): DSGVTQTPKHLITATGQRVTLRCSPRSGDLSVYWYQQSLDQGLQFLIQYYNGEERAKGNILERFSAQQFPDLHSELNLSSLELGDSALYFCASSPQGDEQFFGPGTRLTVL.